This T cell receptor beta chain was identified during a study of blood T cell repertoires in COVID-19. Study context: Acute-phase and convalescent COVID-19 samples originated in the United States, Italy and Spain. T cells, B-cell-depleted T cells, or PBMCs provided the cDNA or gDNA that served as material.

The V segment lost 5 bases and the J segment 1 base; nucleotides outside the gene matches: 3. The CDR3 has 15 residues. Germline CDR1 and CDR2: MDHEN and SYDVKM. Source study methods: Quantification of nucleated cells was approximated via reference gene primer amplification. Libraries were prepared by immunoSEQ multiplex PCR; TCRdb keeps only in-frame clonotypes and omits some of them. Clonal size and the V and J genes are those of that table, whereas D and trimming came from the DNA. This table has approximately 100,000 clones, approximately 92% appearing once. This clonotype was sampled from a man aged 50-59 years with active COVID-19. Sequencing was carried out using peripheral blood. The rearrangement links TRBV28 to TRBJ2-3, with 10 bases fitting TRBD2. The DNA for the CDR3 is TGTGCCAGCAGTCCCGGGACTAGCGGCACAGATACGCAGTATTTT. It codes for CASSPGTSGTDTQYF.